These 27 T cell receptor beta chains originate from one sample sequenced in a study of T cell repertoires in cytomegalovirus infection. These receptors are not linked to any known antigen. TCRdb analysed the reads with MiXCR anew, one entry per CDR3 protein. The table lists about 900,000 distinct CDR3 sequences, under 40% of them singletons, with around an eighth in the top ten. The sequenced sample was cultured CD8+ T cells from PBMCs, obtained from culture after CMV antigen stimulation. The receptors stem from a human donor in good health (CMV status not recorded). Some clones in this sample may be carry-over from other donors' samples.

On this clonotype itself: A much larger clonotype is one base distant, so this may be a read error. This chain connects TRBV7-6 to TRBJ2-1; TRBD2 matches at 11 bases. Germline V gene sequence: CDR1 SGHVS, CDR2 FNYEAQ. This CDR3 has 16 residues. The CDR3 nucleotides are TGTGCCGGCAGCGTTAGCGGGGGGGACTCCTACAATGAGCAGTTCTTC. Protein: CAGSVSGGDSYNEQFF.

The CDR3 nucleotides are TGTGCCAGCAGCTCACCAACAGGGTCCACTGAAGCTTTCTTT. Its protein product is CASSSPTGSTEAFF. The genes are TRBV7-9 and TRBJ1-1; D might be TRBD1 (6 bases). Trimming removed 4 bases from V and 4 bases from J, with 13 bases in between. The CDR3 extends over 14 amino acids. CDR1 is SEHNR and CDR2 is FQNEAQ in the germline V gene (reference sequence). Full variable domain (rest looked up from reference TRBV7-9 and TRBJ1-1): DTGVSQNPRHKITKRGQNVTFRCDPISEHNRLYWYRQTLGQGPEFLTYFQNEAQLEKSRLLSDRFSAERPKGSFSTLEIQRTEQGDSAMYLCASSSPTGSTEAFFGQGTRLTVV.

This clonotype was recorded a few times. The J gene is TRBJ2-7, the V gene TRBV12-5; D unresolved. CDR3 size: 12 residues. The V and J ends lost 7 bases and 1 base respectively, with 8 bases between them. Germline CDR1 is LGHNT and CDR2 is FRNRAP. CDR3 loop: CASVAGSYEQYF. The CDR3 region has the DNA TGTGCTAGTGTGGCAGGTTCCTACGAGCAGTACTTC.

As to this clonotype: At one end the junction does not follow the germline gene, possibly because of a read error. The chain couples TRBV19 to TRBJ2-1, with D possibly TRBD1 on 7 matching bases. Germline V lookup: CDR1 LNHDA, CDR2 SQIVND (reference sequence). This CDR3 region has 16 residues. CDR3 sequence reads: CASSIGGGTDDNEQLF. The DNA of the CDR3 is TGTGCCAGTAGTATAGGTGGAGGGACAGATGACAATGAGCAGTTGTTC.

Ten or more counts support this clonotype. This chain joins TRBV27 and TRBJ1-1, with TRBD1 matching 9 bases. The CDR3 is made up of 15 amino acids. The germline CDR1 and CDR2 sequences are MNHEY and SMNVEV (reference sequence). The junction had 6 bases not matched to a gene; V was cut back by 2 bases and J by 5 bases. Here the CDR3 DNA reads TGTGCCAGCAGTTTAATCACAGGGGGCCTGACTGAAGCTTTCTTT. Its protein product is CASSLITGGLTEAFF.

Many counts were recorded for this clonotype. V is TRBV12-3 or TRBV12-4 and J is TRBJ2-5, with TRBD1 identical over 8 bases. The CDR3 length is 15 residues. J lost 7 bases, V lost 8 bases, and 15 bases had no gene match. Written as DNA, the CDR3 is TGTGCCAGCGGGTTTCCGGGACAGGATCTGGGGACCCAGTACTTC. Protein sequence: CASGFPGQDLGTQYF.

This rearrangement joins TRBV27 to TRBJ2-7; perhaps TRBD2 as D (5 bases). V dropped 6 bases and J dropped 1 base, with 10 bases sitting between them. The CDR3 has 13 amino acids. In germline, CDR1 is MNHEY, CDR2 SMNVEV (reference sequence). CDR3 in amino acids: CASSPGMSYEQYV. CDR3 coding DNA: TGTGCCAGCAGCCCCGGGATGTCCTACGAGCAGTACGTC.

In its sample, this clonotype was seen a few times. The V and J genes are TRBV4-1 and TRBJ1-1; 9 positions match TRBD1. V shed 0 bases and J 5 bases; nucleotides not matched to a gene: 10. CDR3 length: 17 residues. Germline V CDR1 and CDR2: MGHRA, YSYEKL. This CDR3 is CASSQDGTGIRITEAFF. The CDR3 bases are TGCGCCAGCAGCCAAGATGGGACAGGGATTAGGATAACTGAAGCTTTCTTT.

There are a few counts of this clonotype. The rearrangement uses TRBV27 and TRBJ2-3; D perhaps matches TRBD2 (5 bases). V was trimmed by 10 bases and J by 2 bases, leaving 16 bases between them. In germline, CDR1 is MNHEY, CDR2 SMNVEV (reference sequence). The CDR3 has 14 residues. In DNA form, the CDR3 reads TGTGCCACCAACCCCGGGGTGAACACAGATACGCAGTATTTT. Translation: CATNPGVNTDTQYF.

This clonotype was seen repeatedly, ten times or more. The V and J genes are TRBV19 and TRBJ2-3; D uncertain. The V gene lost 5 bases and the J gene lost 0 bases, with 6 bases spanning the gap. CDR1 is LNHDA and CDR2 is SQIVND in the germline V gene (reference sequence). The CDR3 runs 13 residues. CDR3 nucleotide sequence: TGTGCCAGTAGTGCCTTAAGCACAGATACGCAGTATTTT. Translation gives CASSALSTDTQYF.

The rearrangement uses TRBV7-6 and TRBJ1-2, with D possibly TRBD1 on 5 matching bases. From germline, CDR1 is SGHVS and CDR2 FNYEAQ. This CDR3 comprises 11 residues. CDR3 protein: CVTQPGGGYTF. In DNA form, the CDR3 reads TGTGTCACGCAACCTGGGGGTGGCTACACCTTC.

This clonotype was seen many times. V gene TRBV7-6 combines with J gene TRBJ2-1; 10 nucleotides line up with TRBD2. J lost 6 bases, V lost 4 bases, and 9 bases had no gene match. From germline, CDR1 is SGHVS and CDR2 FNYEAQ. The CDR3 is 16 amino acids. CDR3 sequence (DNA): TGTGCCAGCAGCTCATCGCTAGCGGGGGCCACCAATGAGCAGTTCTTC. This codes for CASSSSLAGATNEQFF.

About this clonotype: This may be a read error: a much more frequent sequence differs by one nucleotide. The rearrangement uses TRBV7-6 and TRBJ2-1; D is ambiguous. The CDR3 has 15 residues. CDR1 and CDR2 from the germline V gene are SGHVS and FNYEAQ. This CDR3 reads CASNLRTNGHNEQFF. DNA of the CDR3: TGTGCCAGCAACTTACGAACAAATGGACACAATGAGCAGTTCTTC.

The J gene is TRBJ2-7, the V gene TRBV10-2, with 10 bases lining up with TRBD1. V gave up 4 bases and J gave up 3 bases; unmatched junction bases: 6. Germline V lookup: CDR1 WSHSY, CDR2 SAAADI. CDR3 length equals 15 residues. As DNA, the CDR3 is TGCGCCAGCAGTGGGTTGGACAGGGGGGGCTACGAGCAGTACTTC. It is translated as CASSGLDRGGYEQYF.

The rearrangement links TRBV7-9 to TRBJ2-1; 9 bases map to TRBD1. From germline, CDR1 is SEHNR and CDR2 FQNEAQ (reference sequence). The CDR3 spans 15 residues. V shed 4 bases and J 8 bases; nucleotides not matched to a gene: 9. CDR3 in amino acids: CASSSPGQGIDEQFF. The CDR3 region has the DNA TGTGCCAGCAGCTCGCCGGGACAGGGAATAGATGAGCAGTTCTTC.

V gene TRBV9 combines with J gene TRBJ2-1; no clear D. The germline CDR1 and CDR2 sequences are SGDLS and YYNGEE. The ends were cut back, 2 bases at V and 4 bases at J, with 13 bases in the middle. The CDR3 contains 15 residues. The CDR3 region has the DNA TGTGCCAGCAGCGTCGGGTCGTCTGGATACAATGAGCAGTTCTTC. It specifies CASSVGSSGYNEQFF.

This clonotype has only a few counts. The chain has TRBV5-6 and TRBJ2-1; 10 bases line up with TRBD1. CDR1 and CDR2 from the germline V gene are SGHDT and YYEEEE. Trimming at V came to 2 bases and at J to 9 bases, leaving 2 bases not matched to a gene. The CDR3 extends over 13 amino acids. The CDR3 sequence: CASSLRTGGEQFF. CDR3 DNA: TGTGCCAGCAGCTTAAGGACAGGGGGTGAGCAGTTCTTC.

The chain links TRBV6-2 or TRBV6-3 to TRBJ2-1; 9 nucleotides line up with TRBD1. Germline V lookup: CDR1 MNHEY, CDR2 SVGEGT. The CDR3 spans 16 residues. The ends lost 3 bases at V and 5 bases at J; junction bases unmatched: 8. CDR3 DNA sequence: TGTGCCAGCAGTTATTCCCGGGACAGGGTAAACAATGAGCAGTTCTTC. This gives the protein CASSYSRDRVNNEQFF.

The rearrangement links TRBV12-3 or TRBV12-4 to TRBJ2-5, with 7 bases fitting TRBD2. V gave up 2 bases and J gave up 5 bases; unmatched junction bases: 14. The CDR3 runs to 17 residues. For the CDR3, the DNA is TGTGCCAGCAGTTTATCAAGGGAGGGTCTAGATCTGGAGACCCAGTACTTC. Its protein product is CASSLSREGLDLETQYF.

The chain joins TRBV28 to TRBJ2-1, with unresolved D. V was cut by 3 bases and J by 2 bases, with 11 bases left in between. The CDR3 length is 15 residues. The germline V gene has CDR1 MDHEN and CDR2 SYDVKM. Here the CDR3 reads CASSFPGLPYNEQFF. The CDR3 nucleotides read TGTGCCAGCAGTTTCCCCGGATTGCCCTACAATGAGCAGTTCTTC.

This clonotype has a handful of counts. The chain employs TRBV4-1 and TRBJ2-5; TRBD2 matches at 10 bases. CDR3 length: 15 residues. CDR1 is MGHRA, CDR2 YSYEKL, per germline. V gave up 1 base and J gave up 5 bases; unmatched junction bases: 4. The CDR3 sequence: CASSQVLAGEETQYF. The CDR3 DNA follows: TGCGCCAGCAGCCAAGTCCTAGCGGGGGAGGAGACCCAGTACTTC.

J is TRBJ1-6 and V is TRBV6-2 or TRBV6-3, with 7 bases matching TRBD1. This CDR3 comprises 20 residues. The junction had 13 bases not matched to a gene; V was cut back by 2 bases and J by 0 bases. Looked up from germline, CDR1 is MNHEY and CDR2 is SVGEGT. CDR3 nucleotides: TGTGCCAGCAGTTACGGATCCAGGGGGGCCTTGAGCTCCTATAATTCACCCCTCCACTTT. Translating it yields CASSYGSRGALSSYNSPLHF.

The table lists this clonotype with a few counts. The CDR3 sequence: CASSYSTRGGTDTQYF. CDR3 sequence (DNA): TGTGCCAGCAGTTACTCGACTCGTGGGGGCACAGATACGCAGTATTTT. The rearrangement links TRBV6-6 to TRBJ2-3; D not certain. CDR1 is MNHNY and CDR2 is SVGAGI in the germline V gene (reference sequence). The CDR3 runs 16 residues. Trimming took 0 bases from V and 1 from J, leaving 11 bases between them.

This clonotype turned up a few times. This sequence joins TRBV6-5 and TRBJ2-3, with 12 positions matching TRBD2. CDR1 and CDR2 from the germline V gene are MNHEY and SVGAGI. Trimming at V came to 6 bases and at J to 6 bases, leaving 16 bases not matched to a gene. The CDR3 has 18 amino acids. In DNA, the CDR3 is TGTGCCAGCAGCCCCAACTTTCTAGCGGGGGGGCCTAGGGATACGCAGTATTTT. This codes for CASSPNFLAGGPRDTQYF.

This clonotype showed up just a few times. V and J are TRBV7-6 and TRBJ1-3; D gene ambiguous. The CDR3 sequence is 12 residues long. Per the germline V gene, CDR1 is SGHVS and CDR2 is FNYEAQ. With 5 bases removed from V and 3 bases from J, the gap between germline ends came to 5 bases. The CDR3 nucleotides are TGTGCCAGCAGCGGGATTGGAAACACCATATATTTT. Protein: CASSGIGNTIYF. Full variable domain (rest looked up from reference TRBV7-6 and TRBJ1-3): GAGVSQSPRYKVTKRGQDVALRCDPISGHVSLYWYRQALGQGPEFLTYFNYEAQQDKSGLPNDRFSAERPEGSISTLTIQRTEQRDSAMYRCASSGIGNTIYFGEGSWLTVV.

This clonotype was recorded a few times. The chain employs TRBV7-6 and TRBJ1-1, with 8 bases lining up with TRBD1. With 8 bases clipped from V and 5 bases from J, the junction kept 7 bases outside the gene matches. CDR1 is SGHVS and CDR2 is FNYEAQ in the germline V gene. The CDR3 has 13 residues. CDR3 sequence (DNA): TGTGCCAGCGCCTTGGACAGGGAAACTGAAGCTTTCTTT. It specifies CASALDRETEAFF.

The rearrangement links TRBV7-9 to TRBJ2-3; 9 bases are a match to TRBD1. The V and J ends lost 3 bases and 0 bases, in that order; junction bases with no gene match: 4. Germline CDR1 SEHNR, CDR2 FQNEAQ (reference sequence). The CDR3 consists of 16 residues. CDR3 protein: CASSFPGQGSTDTQYF. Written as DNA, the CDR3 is TGTGCCAGCAGCTTCCCGGGACAGGGTAGCACAGATACGCAGTATTTT.